These 18 T cell receptor beta chains originate from one sample sequenced in a study of OX40 agonist ivuxolimab in advanced cancers. Some clones are missing from TCRdb's copy, which holds only in-frame ones; the method was immunoSEQ multiplex PCR. The sample includes about 100,000 clones, about nine tenths of them seen just once. Material: CD4+ or CD8+ T cells sorted from blood, obtained in a trial of the OX40 agonist ivuxolimab. The receptors come from an adult with an advanced solid tumor such as melanoma, head and neck, liver or kidney cancer.

This clone was observed once. V gene TRBV4-3 combines with J gene TRBJ2-7, with D perhaps assigned TRBD1 or TRBD2 (5 bases each). This CDR3 region has 13 residues. The V and J ends lost 3 bases and 0 bases respectively, with 6 bases between them. Germline V gene sequence: CDR1 LGHNA, CDR2 YSLEER. CDR3 protein: CASSHGTSYEQYF. As DNA, the CDR3 is TGCGCCAGCAGCCATGGGACCTCCTACGAGCAGTACTTC.

This chain links TRBV5-4 with TRBJ2-7, with a weak D call TRBD2 (5 bases). Trimming left V 0 bases short and J 6 bases short, with 13 bases between. The CDR3 is 14 residues long. CDR1 is SGHNT and CDR2 is YYREEE in the germline V gene (reference sequence). The CDR3 region is CASSLGFSGSEQYF. CDR3 coding DNA: TGTGCCAGCAGCTTGGGGTTTTCGGGAAGCGAGCAGTACTTC.

The gene calls are TRBV6-6 and TRBJ1-4, with D possibly being TRBD1 (5 bases). Germline V gene data show CDR1 as MNHNY and CDR2 as SVGAGI (reference sequence). V lost 1 base, J lost 7 bases, and 13 bases lay in between. This CDR3 spans 15 amino acids. For the CDR3, the DNA is TGTGCCAGCAGTTACTGGGGGGGGTCAGGTGAAAAACTGTTTTTT. It translates to CASSYWGGSGEKLFF.

The V and J genes are TRBV29-1 and TRBJ1-1; the D is unclear. The CDR3 has 11 residues. CDR1 is SQVTM and CDR2 is ANQGSEA in the germline V gene. The germline V and J ends were trimmed by 7 bases and 1 base, with 7 bases remaining between them. The CDR3 spells CSARGNTEAFF. The CDR3 DNA reads TGCAGCGCCCGGGGGAACACTGAAGCTTTCTTT. The full variable domain, with the rest looked up from reference TRBV29-1 and TRBJ1-1, is SAVISQKPSRDICQRGTSLTIQCQVDSQVTMMFWYRQQPGQSLTLIATANQGSEATYESGFVIDKFPISRPNLTFSTLTVSNMSPEDSSIYLCSARGNTEAFFGQGTRLTVV.

This clone came up once. This chain connects TRBV28 to TRBJ2-1; the match to TRBD1 covers 9 bases. J lost 2 bases, V lost 5 bases, and 4 bases had no gene match. Germline-derived CDR1 and CDR2 are MDHEN and SYDVKM. This CDR3 comprises 15 residues. CDR3 nucleotides: TGTGCCAGCAGTCGGACAGGGGCTCCCTACAATGAGCAGTTCTTC. It yields the protein CASSRTGAPYNEQFF.

The V call is TRBV5-1, the J call TRBJ2-2; D may be TRBD1 (6 bases). CDR1 and CDR2 (germline): SGHRS, YFSETQ. Trimming stripped 4 bases from V and 3 bases from J, with 10 bases between. The CDR3 is 14 residues long. The CDR3 loop reads CASSAGAYTGELFF. As DNA, the CDR3 is TGCGCCAGCAGCGCAGGGGCTTACACCGGGGAGCTGTTTTTT. Supplemented by reference TRBV5-1 and TRBJ2-2, the full variable domain reads KAGVTQTPRYLIKTRGQQVTLSCSPISGHRSVSWYQQTPGQGLQFLFEYFSETQRNKGNFPGRFSGRQFSNSRSEMNVSTLELGDSALYLCASSAGAYTGELFFGEGSRLTVL.

The chain combines TRBV19 with TRBJ2-3; no firm D call. Germline CDR1 is LNHDA and CDR2 is SQIVND (reference sequence). The germline V and J ends were trimmed by 0 bases and 2 bases, with 9 bases remaining between them. The CDR3 loop spans 15 amino acids. The CDR3 here is CASSIDGILTDTQYF. The CDR3 region has the DNA TGTGCCAGTAGTATAGATGGGATCCTCACAGATACGCAGTATTTT.

The V call is TRBV7-8, the J call TRBJ2-1; 13 nucleotides line up with TRBD2. V shed 8 bases and J 8 bases; nucleotides not matched to a gene: 9. This CDR3 is 15 amino acids long. Germline-derived CDR1 and CDR2 are SGHVS and FQNEAQ. The CDR3 spells CASLRLAGGFDEQFF. The DNA for the CDR3 is TGTGCCAGCTTACGACTAGCGGGAGGATTCGATGAGCAGTTCTTC.

This clone was seen once. The J gene is TRBJ2-7, the V gene TRBV2; TRBD1 is a possible D gene (5 bases). The CDR3 is 14 amino acids. V shed 2 bases and J shed 4 bases, with 12 bases lying between them. Germline CDR1 SNHLY, CDR2 FYNNEI. The CDR3 DNA reads TGTGCCAGCAGTGAAAGGGGTAGGGGTTACGAGCAGTACTTC. It encodes CASSERGRGYEQYF.

This clone came up a few times. J is TRBJ1-1 and V is TRBV10-3; D remains ambiguous. Germline V lookup: CDR1 ENHRY, CDR2 SYGVKD. This CDR3 has 14 residues. The V end was cut by 3 bases, the J end by 12 bases, with 20 bases between. The DNA of the CDR3 is TGTGCCATCAGTGATCTAAGAACCCCGACGGAGCCTTTCTTT. Amino acid sequence: CAISDLRTPTEPFF.

The gene calls are TRBV7-2 and TRBJ2-7; maybe TRBD2 (6 bases). The germline V gene encodes CDR1 SGHTA and CDR2 FQGNSA. With 1 base removed from V and 1 base from J, the gap between germline ends came to 20 bases. This CDR3 has 18 amino acids. CDR3 coding DNA: TGTGCCAGCAGCTTAGTATTGCTAGCGCATACCAAATCCTACGAGCAGTACTTC. This translates into CASSLVLLAHTKSYEQYF.

The genes are TRBV28 and TRBJ2-2; 9 bases align to TRBD2. This CDR3 contains 15 residues. Germline CDR1 and CDR2: MDHEN and SYDVKM. Germline trimming cut 6 bases from V and 4 bases from J; bases unmatched to any gene: 6. In DNA form, the CDR3 reads TGTGCCAGCAGCGTAGCGGGAGATCCCACCGGGGAGCTGTTTTTT. Translation: CASSVAGDPTGELFF.

This chain uses TRBV5-6 with TRBJ2-5; 9 positions agree with TRBD1. Germline V gives CDR1 SGHDT, CDR2 YYEEEE. This CDR3 is 13 amino acids long. Losses at the gene ends were 5 bases for V and 6 bases for J; bases not matched to a gene: 5. This CDR3 reads CASRDRGVKTQYF. The CDR3 coding sequence is TGTGCCAGCAGGGACAGGGGAGTAAAGACCCAGTACTTC.

The chain uses TRBV7-7 and TRBJ2-7, with 7 bases lining up with TRBD1. CDR1 SSHAT and CDR2 FNYEAQ come from the germline V gene (reference sequence). Trimming cost V 1 base and J 3 bases; bases outside gene matches: 3. The CDR3 contains 14 residues. In DNA, the CDR3 is TGTGCCAGCAGCTTAGGGACAGGCTACTACGAGCAGTACTTC. Protein product: CASSLGTGYYEQYF.

The CDR3 DNA sequence: TGTGCCAGCAGCTTGGGAGTGCGAGAAAAACTGTTTTTT. It translates to CASSLGVREKLFF. The J gene is TRBJ1-4, the V gene TRBV7-8, with unresolved D. The V gene lost 3 bases and the J gene lost 8 bases, with 10 bases spanning the gap. Germline V gene lookup returns CDR1 SGHVS and CDR2 FQNEAQ. The CDR3 spans 13 residues.

Remarks on this clone: The sample has other DNA sequences that encode this CDR3 too. This chain connects TRBV4-2 to TRBJ1-2; 10 bases are a match to TRBD1. Trimming removed 1 base from V and 2 bases from J; junction bases left unmatched: 1. The germline gives CDR1 LGHNA, CDR2 YNFKEQ. The CDR3 length is 15 residues. The CDR3 region is CASSQAGQGNYGYTF. CDR3 bases: TGTGCCAGCAGCCAAGCGGGACAGGGGAACTATGGCTACACCTTC.

The CDR3 region is CASSVSGIGNEQFF. CDR3 DNA: TGTGCCAGCAGTGTAAGCGGGATAGGCAATGAGCAGTTCTTC. V is TRBV2 and J is TRBJ2-1; 7 bases are a match to TRBD2. The germline gives CDR1 SNHLY, CDR2 FYNNEI. V shed 4 bases, J shed 6 bases, and the junction held 6 bases outside the gene matches. The CDR3 totals 14 residues.

The V call is TRBV7-3, the J call TRBJ2-1; the match to TRBD2 covers 14 bases. From germline, CDR1 is SGHTA and CDR2 FQGTGA. The CDR3 extends over 15 amino acids. Trimming removed 5 bases from V and 9 bases from J; junction bases left unmatched: 6. CDR3 protein: CASSIGLAGGIEQFF. Written as DNA, the CDR3 is TGTGCCAGCAGCATTGGACTAGCGGGAGGCATTGAGCAGTTCTTC.